This T cell receptor beta chain is drawn from a study of blood T cell repertoires in COVID-19. TCRdb keeps only in-frame clones here, not all; method: immunoSEQ multiplex PCR. This sample has about 59,000 clones; 90% occur once, and the top ten carry 15% to 20%. The length of the CDR3 is 14 residues. Trimming took 5 bases from V and 1 from J, leaving 9 bases between them. Germline V lookup: CDR1 SGHTA, CDR2 FQGNSA. V usage is TRBV7-2 and J usage is TRBJ1-5; a possible D gene is TRBD1 (5 bases). This receptor was identified in an elderly man with acute or convalescent COVID-19. The sample comprised peripheral blood. In nucleotides, the CDR3 is TGTGCCAGCAGCCCCCACAGGAGCAATCAGCCCCAGCATTTT. Amino acid sequence: CASSPHRSNQPQHF.